This T cell receptor (beta chain) was identified during a study of cytomegalovirus exposure and HLA in healthy donors. Study findings and constraints: In vitro checks showed that a few CMV-associated chains really do target CMV antigens.

As regards this clone: Its matching antigen is unknown.

The ends were cut back, 1 base at V and 2 bases at J, with 8 bases in the middle. Germline V CDR1 and CDR2: LGHNA, YSLEER. This CDR3 region has 14 residues. It was with 60 Vbeta and 13 Jbeta primers that the PCR ran. Method: immunoSEQ multiplex PCR; TCRdb's copy keeps in-frame clones and lacks some. The sample shows roughly 100,000 clones, about 80% of them seen only once. The sequenced sample was PBMCs. This chain links TRBV4-3 with TRBJ1-1; the D gene is possibly TRBD1 (5 bases). This receptor was identified in a human donor in good health. CDR3 DNA sequence: TGCGCCAGCAGCCAAGCCGGACATAACACTGAAGCTTTCTTT. Translation gives CASSQAGHNTEAFF.